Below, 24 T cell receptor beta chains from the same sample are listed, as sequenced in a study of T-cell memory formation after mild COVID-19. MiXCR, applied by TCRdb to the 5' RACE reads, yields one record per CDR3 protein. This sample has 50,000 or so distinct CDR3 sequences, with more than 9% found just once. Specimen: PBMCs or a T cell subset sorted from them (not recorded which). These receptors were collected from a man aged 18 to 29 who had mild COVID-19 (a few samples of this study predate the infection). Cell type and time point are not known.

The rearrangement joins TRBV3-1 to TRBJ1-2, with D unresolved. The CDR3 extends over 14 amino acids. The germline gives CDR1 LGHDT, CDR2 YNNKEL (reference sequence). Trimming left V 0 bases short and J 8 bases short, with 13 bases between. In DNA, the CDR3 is TGTGCCAGCAGCCAAGAAGGGCAGGATAAAGGCTACACCTTC. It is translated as CASSQEGQDKGYTF.

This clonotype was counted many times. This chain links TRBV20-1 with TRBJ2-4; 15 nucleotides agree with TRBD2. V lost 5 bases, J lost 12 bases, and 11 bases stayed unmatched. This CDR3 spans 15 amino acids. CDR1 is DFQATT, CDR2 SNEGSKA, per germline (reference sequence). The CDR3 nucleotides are TGCAGTGCTCCCAGGGGACTAGCGGGGGGCTCGGATCAGTACTTC. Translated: CSAPRGLAGGSDQYF.

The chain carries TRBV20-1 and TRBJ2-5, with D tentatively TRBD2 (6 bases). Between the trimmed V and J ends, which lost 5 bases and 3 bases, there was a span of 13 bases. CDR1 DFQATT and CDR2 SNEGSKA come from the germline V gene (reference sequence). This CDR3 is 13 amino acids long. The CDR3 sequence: CSAPPSVEETQYF. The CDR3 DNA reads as TGCAGTGCTCCTCCTAGCGTGGAAGAGACCCAGTACTTC.

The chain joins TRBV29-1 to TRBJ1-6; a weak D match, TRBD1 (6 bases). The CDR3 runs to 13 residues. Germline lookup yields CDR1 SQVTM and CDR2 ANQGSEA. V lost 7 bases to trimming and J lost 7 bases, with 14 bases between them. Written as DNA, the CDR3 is TGCAGCGCATCACAGGGAGCGAATTCACCCCTCCACTTT. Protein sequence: CSASQGANSPLHF.

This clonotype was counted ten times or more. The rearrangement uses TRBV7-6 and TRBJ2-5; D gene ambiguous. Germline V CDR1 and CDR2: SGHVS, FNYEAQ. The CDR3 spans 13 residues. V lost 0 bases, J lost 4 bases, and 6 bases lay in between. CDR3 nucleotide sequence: TGTGCCAGCAGCTTAGCTATCATAGAGACCCAGTACTTC. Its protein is CASSLAIIETQYF.

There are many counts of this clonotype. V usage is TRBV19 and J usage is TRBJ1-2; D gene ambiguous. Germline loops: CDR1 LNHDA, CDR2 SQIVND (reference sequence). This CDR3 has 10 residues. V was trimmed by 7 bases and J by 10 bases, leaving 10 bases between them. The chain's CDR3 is CASKGPDYTF. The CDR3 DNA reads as TGTGCCAGTAAAGGGCCCGACTACACCTTC. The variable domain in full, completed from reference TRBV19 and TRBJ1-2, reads DGGITQSPKYLFRKEGQNVTLSCEQNLNHDAMYWYRQDPGQGLRLIYYSQIVNDFQKGDIAEGYSVSREKKESFPLTVTSAQKNPTAFYLCASKGPDYTFGSGTRLTVV.

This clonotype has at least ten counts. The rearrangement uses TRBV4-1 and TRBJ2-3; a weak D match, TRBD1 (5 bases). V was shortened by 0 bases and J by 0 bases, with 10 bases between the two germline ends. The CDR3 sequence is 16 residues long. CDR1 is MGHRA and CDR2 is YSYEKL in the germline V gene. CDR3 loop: CASSQEQAPSTDTQYF. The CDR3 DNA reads TGCGCCAGCAGCCAAGAACAGGCTCCTAGCACAGATACGCAGTATTTT.

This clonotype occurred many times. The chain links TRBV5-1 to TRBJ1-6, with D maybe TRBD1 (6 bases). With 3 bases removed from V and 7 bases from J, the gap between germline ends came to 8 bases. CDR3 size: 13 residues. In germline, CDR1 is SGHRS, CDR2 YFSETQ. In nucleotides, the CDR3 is TGCGCCAGCAGCTCTCAGGGGAATTCACCCCTCCACTTT. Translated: CASSSQGNSPLHF.

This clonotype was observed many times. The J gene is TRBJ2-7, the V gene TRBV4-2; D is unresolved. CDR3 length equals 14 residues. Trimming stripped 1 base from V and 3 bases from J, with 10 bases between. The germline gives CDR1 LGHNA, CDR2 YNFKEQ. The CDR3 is CASSQGQQLYEQYF. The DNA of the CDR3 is TGTGCCAGCAGCCAAGGGCAACAGCTCTACGAGCAGTACTTC.

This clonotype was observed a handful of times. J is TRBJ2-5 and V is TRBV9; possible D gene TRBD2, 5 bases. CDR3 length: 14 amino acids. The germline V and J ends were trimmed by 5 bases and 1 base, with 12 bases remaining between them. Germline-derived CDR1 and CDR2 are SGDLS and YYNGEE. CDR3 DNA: TGTGCCAGCAGTGGAGGTGTTCTCCAAGAGACCCAGTACTTC. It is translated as CASSGGVLQETQYF.

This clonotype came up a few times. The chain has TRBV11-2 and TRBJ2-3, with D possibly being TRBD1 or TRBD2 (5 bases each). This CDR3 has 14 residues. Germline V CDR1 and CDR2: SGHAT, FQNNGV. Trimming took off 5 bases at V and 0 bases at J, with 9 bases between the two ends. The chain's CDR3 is CASSLGPSTDTQYF. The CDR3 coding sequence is TGTGCCAGCAGCCTGGGACCAAGCACAGATACGCAGTATTTT.

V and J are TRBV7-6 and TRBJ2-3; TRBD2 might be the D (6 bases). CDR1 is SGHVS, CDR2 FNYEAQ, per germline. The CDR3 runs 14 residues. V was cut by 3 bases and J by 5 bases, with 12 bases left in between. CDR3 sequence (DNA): TGTGCCAGCAGCTTCTACCCCGGGGGAGATACGCAGTATTTT. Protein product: CASSFYPGGDTQYF.

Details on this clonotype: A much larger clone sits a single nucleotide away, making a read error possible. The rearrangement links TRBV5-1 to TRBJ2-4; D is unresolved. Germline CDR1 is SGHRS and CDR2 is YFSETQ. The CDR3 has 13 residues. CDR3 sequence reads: CARSLASEDIQYF. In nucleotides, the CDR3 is TGCGCCAGAAGCTTGGCGTCTGAGGACATTCAGTACTTC.

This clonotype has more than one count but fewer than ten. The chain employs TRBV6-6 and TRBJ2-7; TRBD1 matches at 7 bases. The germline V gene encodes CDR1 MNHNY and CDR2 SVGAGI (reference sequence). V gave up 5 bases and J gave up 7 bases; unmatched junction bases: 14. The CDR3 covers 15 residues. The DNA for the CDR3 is TGTGCCAGCAGTGGGAACGACAGGGTTCTCGGTGAGCAGTACTTC. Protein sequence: CASSGNDRVLGEQYF.

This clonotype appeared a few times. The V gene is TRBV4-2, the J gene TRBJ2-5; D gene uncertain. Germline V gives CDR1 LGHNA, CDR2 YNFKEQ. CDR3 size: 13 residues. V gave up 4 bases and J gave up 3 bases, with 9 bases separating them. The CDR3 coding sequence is TGTGCCAGCAGCCGAGCTAGAAAAGAGACCCAGTACTTC. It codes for CASSRARKETQYF.

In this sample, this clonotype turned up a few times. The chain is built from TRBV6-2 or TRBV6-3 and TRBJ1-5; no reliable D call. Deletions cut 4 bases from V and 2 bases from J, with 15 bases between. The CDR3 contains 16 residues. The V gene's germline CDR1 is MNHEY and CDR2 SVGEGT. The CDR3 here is CASSWMTGVGNQPQHF. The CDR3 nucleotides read TGTGCCAGCAGTTGGATGACCGGCGTCGGCAATCAGCCCCAGCATTTT.

The CDR3 sequence: CASRPSRNTIYF. CDR3 in DNA: TGTGCCAGCAGGCCGTCTAGGAACACCATATATTTT. The chain combines TRBV12-3 or TRBV12-4 with TRBJ1-3, with no clear D. The ends were cut back, 6 bases at V and 7 bases at J, with 10 bases in the middle. CDR3 length: 12 amino acids.

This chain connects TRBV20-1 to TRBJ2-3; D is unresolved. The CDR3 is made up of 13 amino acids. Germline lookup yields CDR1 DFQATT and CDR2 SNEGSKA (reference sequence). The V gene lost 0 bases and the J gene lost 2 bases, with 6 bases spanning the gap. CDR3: CSARDWNTDTQYF. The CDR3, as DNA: TGCAGTGCTAGAGATTGGAACACAGATACGCAGTATTTT.

DNA for the CDR3: TGCGCCAGCAGCCCAGGCAGGGGGGCTAAGAACACTGAAGCTTTCTTT. It codes for CASSPGRGAKNTEAFF. V is TRBV5-1 and J is TRBJ1-1; 7 nucleotides align to TRBD1. This CDR3 contains 16 residues. With 4 bases clipped from V and 1 base from J, the junction kept 10 bases outside the gene matches. Germline loops: CDR1 SGHRS, CDR2 YFSETQ.

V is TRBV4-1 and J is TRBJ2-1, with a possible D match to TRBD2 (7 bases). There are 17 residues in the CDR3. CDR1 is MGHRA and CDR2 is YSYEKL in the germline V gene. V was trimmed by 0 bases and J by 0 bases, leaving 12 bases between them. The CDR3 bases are TGCGCCAGCAGCCAAGATGGCGGGGGCCTCTCCTACAATGAGCAGTTCTTC. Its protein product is CASSQDGGGLSYNEQFF.

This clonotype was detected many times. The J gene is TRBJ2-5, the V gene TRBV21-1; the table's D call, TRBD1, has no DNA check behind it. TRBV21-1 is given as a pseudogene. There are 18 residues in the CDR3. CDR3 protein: CASSKDLLGADNQETQYF. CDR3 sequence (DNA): TGTGCCAGCAGCAAAGATCTCCTGGGGGCTGACAACCAAGAGACCCAGTACTTC.

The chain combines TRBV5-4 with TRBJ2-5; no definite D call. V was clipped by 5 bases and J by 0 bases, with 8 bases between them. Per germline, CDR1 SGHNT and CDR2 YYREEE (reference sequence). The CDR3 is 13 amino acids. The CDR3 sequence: CASSGENQETQYF. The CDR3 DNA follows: TGTGCCAGCAGTGGAGAGAACCAAGAGACCCAGTACTTC.

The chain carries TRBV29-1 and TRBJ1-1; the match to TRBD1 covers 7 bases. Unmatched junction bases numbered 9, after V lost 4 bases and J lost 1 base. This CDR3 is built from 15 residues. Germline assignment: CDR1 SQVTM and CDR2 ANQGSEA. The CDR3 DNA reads TGCAGCGTTGGGGCAAGAAGGACAGGGAACACTGAAGCTTTCTTT. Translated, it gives CSVGARRTGNTEAFF.

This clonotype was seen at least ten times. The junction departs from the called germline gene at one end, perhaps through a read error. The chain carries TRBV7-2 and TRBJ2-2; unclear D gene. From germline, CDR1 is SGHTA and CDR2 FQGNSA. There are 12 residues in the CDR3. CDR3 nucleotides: TGTGCCAGCAGCTTAGTCGGGTCCCCCTGGGTTTTT. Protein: CASSLVGSPWVF.